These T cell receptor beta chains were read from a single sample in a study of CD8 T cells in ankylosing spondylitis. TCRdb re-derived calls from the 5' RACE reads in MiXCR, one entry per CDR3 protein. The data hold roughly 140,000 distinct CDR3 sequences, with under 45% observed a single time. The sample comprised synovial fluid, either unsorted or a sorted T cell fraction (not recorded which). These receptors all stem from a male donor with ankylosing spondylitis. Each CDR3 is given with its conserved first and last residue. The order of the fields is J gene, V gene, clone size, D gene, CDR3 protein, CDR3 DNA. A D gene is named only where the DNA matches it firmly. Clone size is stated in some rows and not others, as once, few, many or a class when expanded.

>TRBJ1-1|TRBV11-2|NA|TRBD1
CASSKRQGYTEAFF
TGTGCCAGCAGCAAGAGACAGGGGTACACTGAAGCTTTCTTT
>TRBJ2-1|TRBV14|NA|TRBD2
CASSPWRGLIFYNEQFF
TGTGCCAGCAGCCCCTGGCGGGGACTAATTTTCTACAATGAGCAGTTCTTC
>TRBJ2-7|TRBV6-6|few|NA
CASSRTVGYEQYF
TGTGCCAGCAGTAGGACAGTAGGCTACGAGCAGTACTTC
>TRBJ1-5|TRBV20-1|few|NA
CSALTRGTGPQHF
TGCAGTGCTTTAACGAGGGGCACCGGGCCCCAGCATTTT
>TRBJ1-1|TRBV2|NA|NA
CANLPRTYFLYNTEAFF
TGTGCCAACCTCCCGAGGACATACTTCCTCTATAACACTGAAGCTTTCTTT
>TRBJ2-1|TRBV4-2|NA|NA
CASSQEVLSYNEQFF
TGTGCCAGCAGCCAGGAAGTTCTGTCCTACAATGAGCAGTTCTTC
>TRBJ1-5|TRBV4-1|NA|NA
CASSHLYKFGNQPQHF
TGCGCCAGCAGCCACCTATACAAGTTTGGCAATCAGCCCCAGCATTTT
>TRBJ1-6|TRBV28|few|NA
CASSLLPRARSPLHF
TGTGCCAGCAGTTTATTGCCGCGGGCGAGGTCACCCCTCCACTTT
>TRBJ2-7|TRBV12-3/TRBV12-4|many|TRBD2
CASSRTTSGREEEQYF
TGTGCCAGCAGTAGGACAACTAGCGGGAGAGAAGAAGAGCAGTACTTC
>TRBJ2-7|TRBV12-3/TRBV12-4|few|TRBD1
CASRRRQGATYEQYF
TGTGCCAGCAGAAGGAGACAGGGGGCAACCTACGAGCAGTACTTC
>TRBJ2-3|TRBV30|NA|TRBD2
CAWSVLAGEVDTQYF
TGTGCCTGGAGTGTACTGGCGGGAGAGGTAGATACGCAGTATTTT
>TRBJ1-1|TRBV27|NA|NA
CASSLSGYNTEAFF
TGTGCCAGCAGTTTATCTGGGTATAACACTGAAGCTTTCTTT
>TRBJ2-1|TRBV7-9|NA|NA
CASSLIGQLYNEQFF
TGTGCCAGCAGCTTAATAGGGCAGCTCTACAATGAGCAGTTCTTC
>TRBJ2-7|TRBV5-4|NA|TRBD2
CASSLVASGRSGYGDEQYF
TGTGCCAGCAGCTTGGTGGCTAGCGGGAGGAGTGGATACGGGGACGAGCAGTACTTC
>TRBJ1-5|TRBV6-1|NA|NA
CASRQWSIGNQPQHF
TGTGCCAGCAGGCAGTGGTCCATAGGCAATCAGCCCCAGCATTTT
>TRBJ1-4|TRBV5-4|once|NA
CASSYIPRGFATIEKLFF
TGTGCCAGCAGCTATATCCCAAGGGGGTTTGCAACTATTGAAAAACTGTTTTTT
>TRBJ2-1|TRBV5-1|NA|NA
CASSWDPHNEQFF
TGCGCCAGCAGCTGGGACCCTCACAATGAGCAGTTCTTC
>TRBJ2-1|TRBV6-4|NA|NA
CASSDSPNEQFF
TGTGCCAGCAGTGACTCCCCCAATGAGCAGTTCTTC
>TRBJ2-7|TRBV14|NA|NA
CASSPSDPYEQYF
TGTGCCAGCAGCCCGAGCGATCCCTACGAGCAGTACTTC
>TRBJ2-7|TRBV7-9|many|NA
CASSLALPPSNEQYF
TGTGCCAGCAGCTTAGCTCTTCCTCCGTCCAACGAGCAGTACTTC
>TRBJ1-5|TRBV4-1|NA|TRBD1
CASSMDRESGPPQHF
TGCGCCAGCAGCATGGACAGGGAATCCGGTCCGCCCCAGCATTTT
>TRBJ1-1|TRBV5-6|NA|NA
CASSFPQEYTEAFF
TGTGCCAGCAGCTTCCCTCAGGAGTACACTGAAGCTTTCTTT
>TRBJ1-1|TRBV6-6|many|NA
CASSQENTEAFF
TGTGCCAGCAGTCAAGAGAACACTGAAGCTTTCTTT
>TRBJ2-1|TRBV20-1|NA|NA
CSARDHGRDQYNEQFF
TGCAGTGCTAGGGACCATGGGCGGGACCAATACAATGAGCAGTTCTTC